This TCR beta chain stems from a study of OX40 agonist ivuxolimab in advanced cancers. The CDR3 loop spans 13 amino acids. Trimming pared 6 bases from V and 4 bases from J, leaving 12 bases between. The germline gives CDR1 MDHEN, CDR2 SYDVKM. TCRdb keeps only in-frame clones here, not all; method: immunoSEQ multiplex PCR. The sample includes tens of thousands of clones, 80% to 90% of them seen just once. V is TRBV28 and J is TRBJ1-2; tentatively, D is TRBD1 (5 bases). This receptor was obtained from an adult with an advanced solid tumor such as melanoma, head and neck, liver or kidney cancer. The sample was CD4+ or CD8+ T cells sorted from blood, taken in a trial of the OX40 agonist ivuxolimab. CDR3 DNA: TGTGCCAGCAGCCCTGGGGGGTCCTATGGCTACACCTTC. As protein: CASSPGGSYGYTF.